Listed below are T cell receptor beta chains from one sample, sequenced in a study of shared clonotypes between healthy human individuals. Measured with immunoSEQ multiplex PCR; TCRdb has only the in-frame clones, and not every one. The table includes 2 million to 2.5 million clones, roughly 90% detected once. The sequencing sample was made of naive CD4+ T cells from PBMCs. The origin of the receptors is a man aged 18-30 years in good health. Some clones in this sample may be carry-over from other donors' samples. The CDR3 runs from the conserved cysteine through the conserved F or W. The order of the fields is D gene, clone size, J gene, V gene, CDR3 protein, CDR3 DNA. A D gene is named only where the DNA matches it firmly. Clone size is shown for a subset of rows, as once, few, many or a class of expanded clone.

>-|-|TRBJ2-7|TRBV18
CASSPLAVLNYEQYF
TGTGCCAGCTCACCTTTGGCAGTTCTCAACTACGAGCAGTACTTC
>-|-|TRBJ1-6|TRBV5-1
CASSLDPGANSPLHF
TGCGCCAGCAGCTTGGACCCAGGGGCTAATTCACCCCTCCACTTT
>-|-|TRBJ2-2|TRBV7-2
CASSLGYPGELFF
TGTGCCAGCAGCTTAGGGTACCCCGGGGAGCTGTTTTTT
>-|-|TRBJ2-2|TRBV5-1
CASSLSFGTPKNTGELFF
TGCGCCAGCAGCTTGTCTTTTGGGACTCCAAAAAACACCGGGGAGCTGTTTTTT
>-|few|TRBJ1-5|TRBV4-2
CASTPGGIPSQPQHF
TGTGCCAGCACCCCTGGAGGGATTCCGAGTCAGCCCCAGCATTTT
>-|-|TRBJ2-5|TRBV14
CASSQEATQYF
TGTGCCAGCAGCCAAGAAGCGACCCAGTACTTC
>-|-|TRBJ1-5|TRBV9
CASSPDRAGQPQHF
TGTGCCAGCAGCCCGGACCGGGCGGGTCAGCCCCAGCATTTT
>TRBD2|-|TRBJ2-1|TRBV7-8
CASSFLAGLNEQFF
TGTGCCAGCAGCTTCCTAGCGGGACTCAATGAGCAGTTCTTC
>-|-|TRBJ1-1|TRBV7-9
CASSLSGQWNTEAFF
TGTGCCAGCAGCTTAAGTGGCCAGTGGAACACTGAAGCTTTCTTT
>TRBD2|-|TRBJ2-7|TRBV7-2
CASSSLDGGDSYEQYF
TGTGCCAGCAGCTCCCTTGACGGGGGGGACTCCTACGAGCAGTACTTC
>TRBD1|-|TRBJ1-2|TRBV5-1
CASSADRGTGYTF
TGCGCCAGCAGCGCCGACAGGGGGACGGGCTACACCTTC
>-|-|TRBJ2-7|TRBV4-1
CASSQAGISSYEQYF
TGCGCCAGCAGCCAAGCGGGCATAAGCTCCTACGAGCAGTACTTC
>-|-|TRBJ1-1|TRBV5-4
CASSSLGEGELKNTEAFF
TGTGCCAGCAGCAGCCTGGGGGAGGGGGAATTAAAGAACACTGAAGCTTTCTTT
>TRBD1|-|TRBJ1-3|TRBV10-3
CAISGTVGNTIYF
TGTGCCATCAGCGGGACAGTCGGAAACACCATATATTTT
>TRBD1|-|TRBJ2-1|TRBV5-1
CASSFRDSLYNEQFF
TGCGCCAGCAGCTTTCGGGACAGCCTATACAATGAGCAGTTCTTC
>TRBD2|once|TRBJ2-1|TRBV5-1
CASSLWLAGISYNEQFF
TGCGCCAGCAGCTTGTGGCTAGCGGGGATTTCCTACAATGAGCAGTTCTTC
>TRBD2|-|TRBJ2-7|TRBV4-1
CASSLLGTSGSYEQYF
TGCGCCAGCAGCCTCCTAGGGACTAGCGGGAGCTACGAGCAGTACTTC
>-|-|TRBJ2-7|TRBV5-1
CASSLVGRALSEQYF
TGCGCCAGCAGCTTGGTCGGGCGGGCCCTGAGCGAGCAGTACTTC
>-|-|TRBJ1-1|TRBV18
CASSNPVLNTEAFF
TGTGCCAGCTCCAATCCTGTCTTGAACACTGAAGCTTTCTTT
>-|-|TRBJ1-4|TRBV5-5
CASSLGTGSANEKLFF
TGTGCCAGCAGCTTGGGAACAGGGTCGGCTAATGAAAAACTGTTTTTT
>TRBD1|-|TRBJ1-2|TRBV25-1
CASSVDRGRGSSGYTF
TGTGCCAGCAGTGTCGACAGGGGGCGCGGCTCCAGCGGCTACACCTTC
>TRBD2|-|TRBJ2-7|TRBV7-9
CASSFGGGASYEQYF
TGTGCCAGCAGCTTTGGCGGGGGTGCCTCCTACGAGCAGTACTTC
>TRBD2|-|TRBJ2-3|TRBV4-1
CASSQLAADTQYF
TGCGCCAGCAGCCAACTAGCGGCAGATACGCAGTATTTT
>-|-|TRBJ2-4|TRBV5-4
CASSLTGGKNIQYF
TGTGCCAGCAGCTTGACGGGTGGCAAAAACATTCAGTACTTC
>-|-|TRBJ2-1|TRBV5-1
CASSLGQTSYNEQFF
TGCGCCAGCAGCTTGGGGCAGACCTCATACAATGAGCAGTTCTTC
>-|once|TRBJ2-3|TRBV28
CASTLGSYTDTQYF
TGTGCCAGCACCTTAGGAAGTTACACAGATACGCAGTATTTT
>-|-|TRBJ1-2|TRBV25-1
CASREGPAGGYTF
TGTGCCAGCAGGGAAGGACCCGCGGGTGGCTACACCTTC
>TRBD2|once|TRBJ2-1|TRBV27
CASSLRLASYNEQFF
TGTGCCAGCAGTCTCAGACTAGCGTCATACAATGAGCAGTTCTTC
>TRBD1|-|TRBJ1-1|TRBV2
CASSQTGGRTEAFF
TGTGCCAGCAGTCAGACAGGGGGCAGGACTGAAGCTTTCTTT
>-|-|TRBJ2-5|TRBV5-1
CASSLEAPAGETQYF
TGCGCCAGCAGCCTGGAGGCCCCGGCAGGGGAGACCCAGTACTTC
>TRBD1|-|TRBJ1-2|TRBV28
CASSFMTGLYGYTF
TGTGCCAGCAGTTTCATGACAGGGCTCTATGGCTACACCTTC
>TRBD1|-|TRBJ2-7|TRBV9
CASSDGQVPYEQYF
TGTGCCAGCAGCGACGGACAGGTCCCCTACGAGCAGTACTTC
>-|-|TRBJ1-4|TRBV5-1
CASSLEAGKGEKLFF
TGCGCCAGCAGCTTGGAGGCAGGGAAGGGTGAAAAACTGTTTTTT
>-|few|TRBJ1-2|TRBV7-9
CASSSTGTGNYGYTF
TGTGCCAGCAGCTCTACAGGAACGGGGAACTATGGCTACACCTTC
>TRBD2|-|TRBJ2-4|TRBV25-1
CASSESVGGRNIQYF
TGTGCCAGCAGTGAATCGGTGGGAGGGAGAAACATTCAGTACTTC